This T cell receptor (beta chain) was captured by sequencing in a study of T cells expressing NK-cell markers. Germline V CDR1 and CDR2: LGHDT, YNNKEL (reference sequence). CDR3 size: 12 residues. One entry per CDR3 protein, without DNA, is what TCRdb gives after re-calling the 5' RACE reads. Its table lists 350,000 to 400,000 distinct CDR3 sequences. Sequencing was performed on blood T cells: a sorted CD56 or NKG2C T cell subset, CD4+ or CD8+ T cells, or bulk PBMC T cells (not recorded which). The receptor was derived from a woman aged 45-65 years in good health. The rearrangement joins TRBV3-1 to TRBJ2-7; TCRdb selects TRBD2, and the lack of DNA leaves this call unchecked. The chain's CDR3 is CASSQEAGLRYF.